Following are 31 T cell receptor beta chains from one sample sequenced in a study of T-cell reconstitution after alpha-beta-depleted transplantation in children. During its preparation, the TCRbeta library received unique molecular identifiers. Each CDR3 protein gets one entry after TCRdb re-called the PCR reads with MiXCR. The table lists about 500,000 distinct CDR3 sequences, 32% of them singletons. This material consisted of PBMCs from the stem cell graft donor, taken from the stem cell graft. The receptors stem from a human donor who donated a stem cell graft to a child with aplastic anemia.

The chain uses TRBV2 and TRBJ2-1; D unclear. CDR3 length: 14 amino acids. Deletions cut 4 bases from V and 0 bases from J, with 7 bases between. Germline V gene sequence: CDR1 SNHLY, CDR2 FYNNEI. Written as DNA, the CDR3 is TGTGCCAGCAGTGGGAGACGCTCCTACAATGAGCAGTTCTTC. As protein: CASSGRRSYNEQFF. The full variable domain, its missing parts supplied by reference TRBV2 and TRBJ2-1, is EPEVTQTPSHQVTQMGQEVILRCVPISNHLYFYWYRQILGQKVEFLVSFYNNEISEKSEIFDDQFSVERPDGSNFTLKIRSTKLEDSAMYFCASSGRRSYNEQFFGPGTRLTVL.

This clonotype came up a few times. The chain has TRBV27 and TRBJ2-1, with 10 bases matching TRBD2. This CDR3 has 16 residues. V shed 5 bases, J shed 8 bases, and the junction held 12 bases outside the gene matches. From germline, CDR1 is MNHEY and CDR2 SMNVEV (reference sequence). In nucleotides, the CDR3 is TGTGCCAGCAGTCCCATACTAGCGGGATCTAGGGATGAGCAGTTCTTC. Protein product: CASSPILAGSRDEQFF.

This clonotype was recorded only once. The J gene is TRBJ1-6, the V gene TRBV15, with 9 bases identical to TRBD1. Germline loops: CDR1 LNHNV, CDR2 YYDKDF (reference sequence). J lost 9 bases, V lost 5 bases, and 5 bases had no gene match. The CDR3 contains 14 residues. DNA of the CDR3: TGTGCCACCAGCTCGGGACAGGGTGGTTCACCCCTCCACTTT. It yields the protein CATSSGQGGSPLHF.

The chain combines TRBV12-3 or TRBV12-4 with TRBJ1-2; 9 nucleotides agree with TRBD1. The CDR3 sequence is 15 residues long. Trimming removed 6 bases from V and 2 bases from J; junction bases left unmatched: 7. The CDR3, as DNA: TGTGCCAGCAGCCTTGGACAGGGGATGAACTATGGCTACACCTTC. Protein product: CASSLGQGMNYGYTF.

This chain connects TRBV19 to TRBJ2-1; 9 positions agree with TRBD2. Germline lookup yields CDR1 LNHDA and CDR2 SQIVND (reference sequence). V shed 5 bases, J shed 6 bases, and the junction held 8 bases outside the gene matches. CDR3 length equals 15 residues. CDR3 sequence reads: CASSSGTSPLNEQFF. DNA for the CDR3: TGTGCCAGTAGTTCCGGGACTAGCCCACTCAATGAGCAGTTCTTC. Full variable domain (outside the CDR3, taken from reference TRBV19 and TRBJ2-1): DGGITQSPKYLFRKEGQNVTLSCEQNLNHDAMYWYRQDPGQGLRLIYYSQIVNDFQKGDIAEGYSVSREKKESFPLTVTSAQKNPTAFYLCASSSGTSPLNEQFFGPGTRLTVL.

In nucleotides, the CDR3 is TGTGCCAGCAGGTACCTCCGGCCCTCAGAGGGCTACACCTTC. Its translation: CASRYLRPSEGYTF. The chain has TRBV6-2 or TRBV6-3 and TRBJ1-2; D call uncertain. V shed 6 bases and J shed 8 bases, with 19 bases lying between them. This CDR3 spans 14 amino acids. Germline V gene lookup returns CDR1 MNHEY and CDR2 SVGEGT.

This clonotype was seen only a few times. The V and J genes are TRBV10-3 and TRBJ2-7, with 14 bases aligning to TRBD2. The J segment lost 4 bases and the V segment lost 8 bases, leaving 7 bases of the junction unmatched. The CDR3 is 15 residues long. From germline, CDR1 is ENHRY and CDR2 SYGVKD. The CDR3 protein is CAIGRLAGGIYEQYV. CDR3 sequence (DNA): TGTGCCATCGGGAGACTAGCGGGAGGGATTTACGAGCAGTACGTC.

The chain links TRBV20-1 to TRBJ2-5; 7 bases match TRBD2. Germline CDR1 reads DFQATT; CDR2 reads SNEGSKA (reference sequence). V shed 6 bases, J shed 12 bases, and the junction held 7 bases outside the gene matches. There are 10 residues in the CDR3. The CDR3 reads CSARLAVEYF. CDR3 nucleotides: TGCAGTGCAAGGCTAGCGGTTGAGTACTTC.

The genes are TRBV12-5 and TRBJ2-1, with TRBD2 matching over 7 bases. The CDR3 loop spans 18 amino acids. Germline values: CDR1 LGHNT, CDR2 FRNRAP. After removal of 2 bases from V and 0 bases from J, the junction contained 10 bases not matched to a gene. The CDR3 protein is CASGLTHSGFNSYNEQFF. CDR3 coding DNA: TGTGCTAGTGGTTTGACTCATAGCGGGTTCAACTCCTACAATGAGCAGTTCTTC.

The chain employs TRBV4-1 and TRBJ2-1; TRBD1 matches at 7 bases. J was trimmed by 2 bases and V by 0 bases; bases with no gene match: 10. Germline V lookup: CDR1 MGHRA, CDR2 YSYEKL. This CDR3 comprises 18 residues. The CDR3: CASSQDLRQGPTYNEQFF. The DNA for the CDR3 is TGCGCCAGCAGCCAAGACCTGAGACAGGGTCCTACCTACAATGAGCAGTTCTTC.

This clonotype occurred a few times. The chain couples TRBV20-1 to TRBJ1-3; TRBD1 aligns across 7 bases. The CDR3 consists of 16 residues. V was pared by 3 bases and J by 3 bases, with 11 bases of the junction left unmatched. Germline V gives CDR1 DFQATT, CDR2 SNEGSKA (reference sequence). The CDR3 nucleotides read TGCAGTGCTAGGGACCCGACAGGGAGACGTGGAAACACCATATATTTT. This codes for CSARDPTGRRGNTIYF.

This clonotype was picked up a small number of times. Relative to the germline gene, one junction end is altered; a read error may explain this. The chain is built from TRBV18 and TRBJ1-2, with TRBD1 as a possible D gene (6 bases). Germline V gene lookup returns CDR1 KGHSH and CDR2 LQKENI. The CDR3 totals 14 residues. The CDR3: CASSEGRDTTGYAF. In DNA, the CDR3 is TGTGCCAGCTCAGAAGGCCGGGACACCACTGGCTACGCCTTC. Drawing the rest from reference TRBV18 and TRBJ1-2, the complete variable domain is NAGVMQNPRHLVRRRGQEARLRCSPMKGHSHVYWYRQLPEEGLKFMVYLQKENIIDESGMPKERFSAEFPKEGPSILRIQQVVRGDSAAYFCASSEGRDTTGYAFGSGTRLTVV.

The V and J genes are TRBV29-1 and TRBJ1-1, with D unresolved. Germline CDR1 is SQVTM and CDR2 is ANQGSEA. This CDR3 comprises 11 residues. V lost 4 bases, J lost 3 bases, and 6 bases lay in between. DNA for the CDR3: TGCAGCGTTGTGGTGCACACTGAAGCTTTCTTT. Its translation: CSVVVHTEAFF.

J is TRBJ2-1 and V is TRBV4-3; 7 positions match TRBD1. This CDR3 spans 17 amino acids. Germline V lookup: CDR1 LGHNA, CDR2 YSLEER. V shed 0 bases, J shed 2 bases, and the junction held 7 bases outside the gene matches. In nucleotides, the CDR3 is TGCGCCAGCAGCCAAGATGCAGGGGGAGTCCCCTACAATGAGCAGTTCTTC. This sequence encodes CASSQDAGGVPYNEQFF.

In its sample, this clonotype was seen a few times. The V call is TRBV7-6, the J call TRBJ1-3; D may be TRBD1 (6 bases). V lost 1 base, J lost 4 bases, and 17 bases lay in between. This CDR3 is built from 17 residues. CDR1 and CDR2 (germline): SGHVS, FNYEAQ. For the CDR3, the DNA is TGTGCCAGCAGCTTAGACGGGGGGGCGCTGTCCGGAAACACCATATATTTT. This encodes CASSLDGGALSGNTIYF.

This clonotype came up a few times. The V call is TRBV29-1, the J call TRBJ2-7; 9 nucleotides align to TRBD1. The germline CDR1 and CDR2 sequences are SQVTM and ANQGSEA. Trimming at V came to 3 bases and at J to 7 bases, leaving 10 bases not matched to a gene. CDR3 size: 14 residues. This CDR3 reads CSVESGTGRLEQYF. The CDR3 bases are TGCAGCGTTGAGTCCGGGACAGGGAGGCTAGAGCAGTACTTC.

This clonotype was detected only a few times. The chain carries TRBV20-1 and TRBJ1-4; no clear D. The CDR3 has 14 residues. Germline CDR1 is DFQATT and CDR2 is SNEGSKA (reference sequence). Trimming removed 2 bases at V and 0 bases at J, with 7 bases between. The CDR3 loop reads CSARKGPTNEKLFF. For the CDR3, the DNA is TGCAGTGCTAGAAAAGGCCCAACTAATGAAAAACTGTTTTTT.

This clonotype appeared once. The V and J genes are TRBV7-9 and TRBJ2-5; D is unclear. The CDR3 extends over 14 amino acids. V was cut by 7 bases and J by 5 bases, with 17 bases left in between. Germline CDR1 reads SEHNR; CDR2 reads FQNEAQ (reference sequence). For the CDR3, the DNA is TGTGCCAGCAACTGGGAAGCCCCCGCGGAGACCCAGTACTTC. It specifies CASNWEAPAETQYF.

The J gene is TRBJ2-5, the V gene TRBV18; D is unclear. The CDR3 runs to 15 residues. In germline, CDR1 is KGHSH, CDR2 LQKENI. Trimming removed 3 bases from V and 5 bases from J, with 16 bases in between. For the CDR3, the DNA is TGTGCCAGCTCACCCCTGGTCGAGGTGTTGGAGACCCAGTACTTC. Its protein product is CASSPLVEVLETQYF.

This rearrangement joins TRBV7-9 to TRBJ1-1, with 8 bases that match TRBD1. V was pared by 6 bases and J by 0 bases, with 12 bases of the junction left unmatched. The CDR3 runs 17 residues. Germline CDR1 reads SEHNR; CDR2 reads FQNEAQ (reference sequence). DNA of the CDR3: TGTGCCAGCAGTTCGACATCCATGACAGGGGTGAACACTGAAGCTTTCTTT. This codes for CASSSTSMTGVNTEAFF. The full variable domain, its missing parts supplied by reference TRBV7-9 and TRBJ1-1, is DTGVSQNPRHKITKRGQNVTFRCDPISEHNRLYWYRQTLGQGPEFLTYFQNEAQLEKSRLLSDRFSAERPKGSFSTLEIQRTEQGDSAMYLCASSSTSMTGVNTEAFFGQGTRLTVV.

The J gene is TRBJ1-1, the V gene TRBV20-1; 8 bases are a match to TRBD1. CDR3 length: 14 residues. Per germline, CDR1 DFQATT and CDR2 SNEGSKA (reference sequence). After removal of 6 bases from V and 1 base from J, the junction contained 7 bases not matched to a gene. The CDR3 sequence is CSAPAGTGNTEAFF. DNA for the CDR3: TGCAGTGCCCCAGCAGGGACAGGGAACACTGAAGCTTTCTTT.

This clonotype was recorded a few times. The chain links TRBV7-2 to TRBJ1-1; 9 bases are a match to TRBD1. V dropped 4 bases and J dropped 1; count of bases not matched to a gene: 10. CDR1 and CDR2 (germline): SGHTA, FQGNSA. This CDR3 contains 17 residues. CDR3 DNA: TGTGCCAGCAGCTCCCCCGCCGGACAGGGGCAGAACACTGAAGCTTTCTTT. Protein sequence: CASSSPAGQGQNTEAFF. The full variable domain, with the rest looked up from reference TRBV7-2 and TRBJ1-1, is GAGVSQSPSNKVTEKGKDVELRCDPISGHTALYWYRQSLGQGLEFLIYFQGNSAPDKSGLPSDRFSAERTGGSVSTLTIQRTQQEDSAVYLCASSSPAGQGQNTEAFFGQGTRLTVV.

The genes are TRBV5-1 and TRBJ2-6, with D perhaps matching TRBD1 or TRBD2 (5 bases each). The germline V gene encodes CDR1 SGHRS and CDR2 YFSETQ. CDR3 length: 14 residues. V gave up 5 bases and J gave up 2 bases, with 8 bases separating them. The CDR3 loop is CASSGDAGANVLTF. For the CDR3, the DNA is TGCGCCAGCAGTGGGGACGCTGGGGCCAACGTCCTGACTTTC.

The table lists this clonotype with a few counts. The chain carries TRBV27 and TRBJ2-1, with D possibly TRBD2 on 5 matching bases. Germline CDR1 is MNHEY and CDR2 is SMNVEV (reference sequence). V lost 1 base, J lost 8 bases, and 12 bases lay in between. This CDR3 has 14 residues. For the CDR3, the DNA is TGTGCCAGCAGTTTATTAGGTCGAGCGGATGAGCAGTTCTTC. Amino acid sequence: CASSLLGRADEQFF.

The J gene is TRBJ1-3, the V gene TRBV7-2; no reliable D call. Looked up from germline, CDR1 is SGHTA and CDR2 is FQGNSA. CDR3 size: 13 residues. The V end was cut by 5 bases, the J end by 4 bases, with 9 bases between. The CDR3 protein is CASSQGAGNTIYF. The CDR3 DNA sequence: TGTGCCAGCAGCCAAGGTGCCGGAAACACCATATATTTT.

Only a few counts were recorded for this clonotype. V and J are TRBV5-5 and TRBJ1-4; the match to TRBD1 covers 7 bases. The length of the CDR3 is 14 residues. The V gene end was trimmed by 4 bases and the J gene end by 6 bases; junction bases not matched to a gene: 6. CDR1 is SGHKS and CDR2 is YYEKEE in the germline V gene (reference sequence). The chain's CDR3 is CASSPTGRDEKLFF. The CDR3 DNA follows: TGTGCCAGCAGCCCGACAGGGAGAGATGAAAAACTGTTTTTT.

The chain combines TRBV12-3 or TRBV12-4 with TRBJ2-3; 10 bases fit TRBD2. The trim removed 2 bases at V and 3 bases at J, leaving 11 bases unmatched. The CDR3 sequence is 18 residues long. The CDR3 DNA follows: TGTGCCAGCAGTTTAATCATTCCTAGCGGGAGTAGAACAGATACGCAGTATTTT. Translated: CASSLIIPSGSRTDTQYF.

This clonotype was detected many times. CDR3 sequence reads: CASRRQGYNQPQHF. The CDR3 DNA reads as TGTGCCAGCAGAAGACAGGGTTACAATCAGCCCCAGCATTTT. The genes are TRBV6-5 and TRBJ1-5, with 7 bases that match TRBD1. J gave up 3 bases and V 6 bases, and 5 bases lay outside the gene matches. The CDR3 has 14 amino acids. CDR1 and CDR2 from the germline V gene are MNHEY and SVGAGI.

V gene TRBV19 combines with J gene TRBJ2-1, with TRBD1 matching 9 bases. Trimming cost V 3 bases and J 8 bases; bases outside gene matches: 8. CDR3 length: 15 amino acids. CDR1 is LNHDA and CDR2 is SQIVND in the germline V gene (reference sequence). CDR3 residues: CASSMLPGQGDEQFF. DNA of the CDR3: TGTGCCAGTAGTATGTTGCCGGGACAGGGAGATGAGCAGTTCTTC.

This chain joins TRBV18 and TRBJ2-1, with 13 bases fitting TRBD2. The CDR3 runs to 16 residues. CDR1 and CDR2 from the germline V gene are KGHSH and LQKENI. V gave up 3 bases and J gave up 10 bases; unmatched junction bases: 9. The CDR3 coding sequence is TGTGCCAGCTCACCTGGTGGACTAGCGGGAGTGCGGGAGCAGTTCTTC. Protein sequence: CASSPGGLAGVREQFF.

The chain has TRBV15 and TRBJ2-2; TRBD2 might be the D (6 bases). The V end was cut by 4 bases, the J end by 5 bases, with 14 bases between. Germline V gene lookup returns CDR1 LNHNV and CDR2 YYDKDF (reference sequence). CDR3 length equals 15 residues. The DNA for the CDR3 is TGTGCCACCAGCACCGAGGGCGGGGTAACCGGGGAGCTGTTTTTT. Residues: CATSTEGGVTGELFF.